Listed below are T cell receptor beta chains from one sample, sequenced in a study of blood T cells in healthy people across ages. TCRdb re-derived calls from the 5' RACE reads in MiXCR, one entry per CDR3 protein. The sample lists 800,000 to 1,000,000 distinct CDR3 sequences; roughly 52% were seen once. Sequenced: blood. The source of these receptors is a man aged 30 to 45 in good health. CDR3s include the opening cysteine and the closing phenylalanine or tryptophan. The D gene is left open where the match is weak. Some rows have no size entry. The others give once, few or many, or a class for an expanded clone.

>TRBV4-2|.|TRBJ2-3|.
TGTGCCAGCAGCCAAGTCGCGGTCCCGATCGAGGGTCCCGACACAGATACGCAGTATTTT
CASSQVAVPIEGPDTDTQYF
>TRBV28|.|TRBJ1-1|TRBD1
TGTGCCACTAGTCTCCGGACAGGCCTAACTGAAGCTTTCTTT
CATSLRTGLTEAFF
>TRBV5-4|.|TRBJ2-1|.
TGTGCCCTCGGGCGAGACTCCTACAATGAGCAGTTCTTC
CALGRDSYNEQFF
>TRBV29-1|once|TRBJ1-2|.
TGCAGCGTTGAAGATGATAGGGTCTATGGCTACACCTTC
CSVEDDRVYGYTF
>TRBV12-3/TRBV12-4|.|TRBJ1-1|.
TGTGCCAGCAGTTTGGGGCAGACAACCACTGAAGCTTTCTTT
CASSLGQTTTEAFF
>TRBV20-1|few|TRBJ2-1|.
TGCAGTGCTAGGGATACCGGGAGACAGGTTGGAAATGAGCAGTTCTTC
CSARDTGRQVGNEQFF
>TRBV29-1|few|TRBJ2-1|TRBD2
TGCAGCGTTGTCTTCTCGGGAGGTGAGCAGTTCTTC
CSVVFSGGEQFF
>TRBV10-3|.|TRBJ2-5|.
TGTGCCATCGAGGGGACCCAAGAGACCCAGTACTTC
CAIEGTQETQYF
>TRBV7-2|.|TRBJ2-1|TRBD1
TGTGCCAGCAGCTTACAGAGAGGACAGGGGATAGACAATGAGCAGTTCTTC
CASSLQRGQGIDNEQFF
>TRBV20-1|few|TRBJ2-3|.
TGCAGTGCTAGCACCTCGGGGCGTGATACGCAGTATTTT
CSASTSGRDTQYF
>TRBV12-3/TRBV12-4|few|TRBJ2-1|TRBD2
TGTGCCAGCAGAGTAGCGGGGGGAACAAACAATGAGCAGTTCTTC
CASRVAGGTNNEQFF
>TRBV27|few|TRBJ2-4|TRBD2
TGTGCCAGCAGTTTCCAGGCGGGGGGGTCCAAAAACATTCAGTACTTC
CASSFQAGGSKNIQYF
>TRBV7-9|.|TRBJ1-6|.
TGTGCCAGCAGCGAGGGGGGTACCTATAATTCACCCCTCCACTTT
CASSEGGTYNSPLHF
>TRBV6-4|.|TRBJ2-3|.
TGTGCCAGCAGTGTCCAACTATCTAGCACAGATACGCAGTATTTT
CASSVQLSSTDTQYF
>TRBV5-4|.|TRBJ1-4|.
TGTGCCAGCAGCTCGGCCGGAGGGAGAGGAACTAATGAAAAACTGTTTTTT
CASSSAGGRGTNEKLFF
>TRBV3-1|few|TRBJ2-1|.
TGTGCCAGCAGCCCTGACAGACCCTCCTACAATGAGCAGTTCTTC
CASSPDRPSYNEQFF
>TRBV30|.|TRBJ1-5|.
TGTGCCTGGAGTACGCAGTCAGGGGGCAATCAGCCCCAGCATTTT
CAWSTQSGGNQPQHF
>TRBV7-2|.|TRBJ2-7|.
TGTGCCAGCAGCCTGACAGGTGCTCTCGAGCAGTACTTC
CASSLTGALEQYF
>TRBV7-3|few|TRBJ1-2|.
TGTGCCAGCAGCTTAGATTTGCAGGGCTATGGCTACACCTTC
CASSLDLQGYGYTF
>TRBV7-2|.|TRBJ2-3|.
TGTGCCAGCAGCCCGACGTCAGATACGCAGTATTTT
CASSPTSDTQYF
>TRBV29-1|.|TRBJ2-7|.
TGCAGCGGACTTGGGAGCTCCTACGAGCAGTACTTC
CSGLGSSYEQYF
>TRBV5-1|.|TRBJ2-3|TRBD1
TGCGCCAGCAGCCTCGGGACAGTTACGGGCACAGATACGCAGTATTTT
CASSLGTVTGTDTQYF
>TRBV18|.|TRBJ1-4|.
TGTGCCAGCTCGGGCCGCGGGGAAAAACTGTTTTTT
CASSGRGEKLFF
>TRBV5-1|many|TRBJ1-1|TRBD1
TGCGCCAGCAGCACCGGGACAGAGAACACTGAAGCTTTCTTT
CASSTGTENTEAFF
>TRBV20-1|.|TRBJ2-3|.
TGCAGTGCTAGAGTAATGGATACGCAGTATTTT
CSARVMDTQYF
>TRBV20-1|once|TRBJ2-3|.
TGCAGTGCCAGAGAGGGGGTGGACACAGATACGCAGTATTTT
CSAREGVDTDTQYF
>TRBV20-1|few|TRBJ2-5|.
TGCAGTGCCCCCCTTGGGGGGCAAGAGACCCAGTACTTC
CSAPLGGQETQYF
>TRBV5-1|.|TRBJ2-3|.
TGCGCCAGCAGCTTAACGATCTGGACTAGCACAGATACGCAGTATTTT
CASSLTIWTSTDTQYF
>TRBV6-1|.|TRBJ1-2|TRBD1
TGTGCCAGCAGGACAGGGGCGGTTGGCTACACCTTC
CASRTGAVGYTF
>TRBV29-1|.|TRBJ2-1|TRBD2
TGCAGCGGGGTCAGTACTAGCGGGGTTCGCCGGATGAATGAGCAGTTCTTC
CSGVSTSGVRRMNEQFF
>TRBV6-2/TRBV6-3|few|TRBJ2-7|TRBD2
TGTGCCAGCAGTTACGAGCGGGGCTCCTACGAGCAGTACTTC
CASSYERGSYEQYF
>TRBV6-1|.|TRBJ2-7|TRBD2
TGTGCCAGCAGTCTGCTAGCGGGGCCGTACAATGAGCAGTACTTC
CASSLLAGPYNEQYF
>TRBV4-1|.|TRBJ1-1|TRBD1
TGCGCCAGCAGCCAAGCACAGGGGTATGAGACTGAAGCTTTCTTT
CASSQAQGYETEAFF
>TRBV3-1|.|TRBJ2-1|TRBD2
TGTGCCAGCGGCGCGGAGGCGGGGGGCTACAATGAGCAGTTCTTC
CASGAEAGGYNEQFF
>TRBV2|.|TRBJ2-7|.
TGTGCCAGCGCGGGAACCCTCACGGTGTCCTACGAGCAGTACTTC
CASAGTLTVSYEQYF
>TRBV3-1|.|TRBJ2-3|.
TGTGCCAGTAGCTACCTCGGAGCTGGACAGAGTCGCACAGATACGCAGTATTTT
CASSYLGAGQSRTDTQYF
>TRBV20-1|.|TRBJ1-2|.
TGCAGTGCTAGTATGGGGCGGGAATATGGCTACACCTTC
CSASMGREYGYTF